The TCR beta chain described here comes from a study of blood T cell repertoires in COVID-19. Study-level background: The samples span acute and convalescent COVID-19 from the United States, Italy and Spain. The cDNA or gDNA used as material had been derived from T cells, B-cell-depleted T cells, or PBMCs.

V gave up 0 bases and J gave up 5 bases, with 8 bases separating them. The CDR3 is 14 amino acids. Germline assignment: CDR1 SGHRS and CDR2 YFSETQ. In the original workflow: Counts of nucleated cells, estimated from reference gene primer amplification, were obtained. Repertoires were generated with immunoSEQ multiplex PCR, while TCRdb's copy carries only in-frame clones and drops some. Clone size and the V and J calls come from that table; the DNA yielded D and trimming. The sample shows 150,000 or so clones, 85% of them seen only once. The sequencing sample was made of peripheral blood. This TCR derives from a human donor with acute or convalescent COVID-19. The donor label of this sample is uncertain. The chain recombines TRBV5-1 with TRBJ1-4; no definite D call. The CDR3 region is CASSLGPVNEKLFF. CDR3 coding DNA: TGCGCCAGCAGCTTGGGGCCAGTCAATGAAAAACTGTTTTTT.